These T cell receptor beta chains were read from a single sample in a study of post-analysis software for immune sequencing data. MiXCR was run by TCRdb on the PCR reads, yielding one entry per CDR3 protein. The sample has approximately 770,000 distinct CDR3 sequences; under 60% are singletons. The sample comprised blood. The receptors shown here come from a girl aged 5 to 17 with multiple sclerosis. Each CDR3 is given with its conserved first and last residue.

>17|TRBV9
CASSPLDRGHPYETQYF
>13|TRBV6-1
CASTREGYETQYF
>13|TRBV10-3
CARSWGSTDTQYF
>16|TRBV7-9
CASRSVLGQTYNEQFF
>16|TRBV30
CAWGQGAQVPTDTQYF
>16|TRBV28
CASSPGGTSGRFRQFF
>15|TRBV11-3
CASSPQPGLAGEQFF
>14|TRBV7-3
CASSLSGGVGTQYF
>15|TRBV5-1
CASSYGTVNTDTQYF
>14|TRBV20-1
CSAPKTSGTDTQYF
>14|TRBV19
CASSGTNGLYEQYF
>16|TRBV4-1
CASSPQGSTGQETQYF
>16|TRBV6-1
CASRDGTREWVETQYF
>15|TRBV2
CASPSGTGDEETQYF
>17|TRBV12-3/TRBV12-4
CASSFGRRGRSYNEQFF
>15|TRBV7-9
CASSLGSISTDTQYF
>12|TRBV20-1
CSAQGQEDGYTF
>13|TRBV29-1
CSARTGYNSPLHF
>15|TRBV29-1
CSVEGQLSGANVLTF
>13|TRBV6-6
CARGQGGAYEQYF
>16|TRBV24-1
CATSDPRGDGSYEQYF
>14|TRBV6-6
CASRTGQGLWEQFF
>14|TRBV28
CASSLWTGGAGRYF
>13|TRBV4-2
CASSQEIQETQYF
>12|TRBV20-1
CSALRPRDTQYF
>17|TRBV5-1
CASSYTAVGVTNEKLFF
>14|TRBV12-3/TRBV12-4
CASSHDRNNEKLFF
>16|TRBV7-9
CASSLGGGTAYNEQFF
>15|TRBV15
CATSRGSWGTDTQYF
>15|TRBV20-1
CSATPLTGGSETQYF
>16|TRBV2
CASSDLVPSGRETQYF
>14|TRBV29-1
CSVPRTSGVNEQFF
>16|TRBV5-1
CASSPEGFSFSYGYTF
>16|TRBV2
CASSRTSGRRQETQYF
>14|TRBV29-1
CSVEVQAPGGGYTF
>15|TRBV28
CASSFGTSGIDEQFF
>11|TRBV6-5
CASSFKYEQYF
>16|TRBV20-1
CSASARKHLYQETQYF
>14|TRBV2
CASSEAGFGNTIYF
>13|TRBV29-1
CSVDPDGNEKLFF
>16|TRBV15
CATSRPGLVVDNEQFF
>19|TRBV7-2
CASSLVGGTSGILTDTQYF
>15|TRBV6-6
CASSYSRGRTDTQYF
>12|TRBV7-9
CAGQHLDYGYTF
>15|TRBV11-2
CASSFGPSGNDEQYF
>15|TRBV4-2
CASSQGHTQTYEQYF
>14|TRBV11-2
CASSLRTSADTQYF
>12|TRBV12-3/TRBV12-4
CASSHFLGTQFF
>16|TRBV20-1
CSARPRGNSGANVLTF
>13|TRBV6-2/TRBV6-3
CVSSIGQGPPQYF
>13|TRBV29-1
CSVEPGGNTEAFF
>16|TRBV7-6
CASSRKGARSYNEQFF
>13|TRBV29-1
CSVSGAGGVEQFF
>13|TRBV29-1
CTTSRRGGETQYF
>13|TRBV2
CASRDGSNYGYTF
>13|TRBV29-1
CSVMTSGTDTQYF
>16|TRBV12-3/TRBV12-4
CASSTPITDGSYEQYF
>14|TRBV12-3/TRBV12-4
CASSPSDRADTQYF